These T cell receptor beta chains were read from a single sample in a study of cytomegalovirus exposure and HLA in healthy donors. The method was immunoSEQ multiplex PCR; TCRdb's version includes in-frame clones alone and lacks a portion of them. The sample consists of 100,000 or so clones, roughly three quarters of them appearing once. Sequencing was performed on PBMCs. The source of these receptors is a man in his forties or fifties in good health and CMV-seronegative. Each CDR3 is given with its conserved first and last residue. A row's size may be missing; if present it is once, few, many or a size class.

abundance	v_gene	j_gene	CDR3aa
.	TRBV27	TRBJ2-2	CASTLNTGELFF
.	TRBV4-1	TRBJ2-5	CASSEPTRETQYF
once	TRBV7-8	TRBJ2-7	CASSSSRVQQYF
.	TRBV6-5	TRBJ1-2	CASSYSGVNYGYTF
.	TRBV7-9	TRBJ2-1	CASSNLTRYNEQFF
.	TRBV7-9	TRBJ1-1	CSSSLYRQKNTEAFF
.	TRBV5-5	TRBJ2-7	CASSFVGGGGYEQYF
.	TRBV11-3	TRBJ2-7	CASSPPGTGWRDEQYF
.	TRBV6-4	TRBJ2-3	CASSDSGIALTDTQYF
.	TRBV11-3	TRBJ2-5	CASSLGLAGETQYF
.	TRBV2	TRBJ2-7	CASSEALRAQGYF
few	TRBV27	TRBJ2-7	CASSSLGSTSYEQYF
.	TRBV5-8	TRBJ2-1	CASSFGLAGAYNEQFF
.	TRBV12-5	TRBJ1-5	CASGSPQFSNQPQHF
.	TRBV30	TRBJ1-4	CAWSRTWEEKLFF
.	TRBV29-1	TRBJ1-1	CSVDRDSLPEAFF
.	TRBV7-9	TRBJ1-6	CASSSRQGDNSPLHF
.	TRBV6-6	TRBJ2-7	CASSPRDSRSYEQYF
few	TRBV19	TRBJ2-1	CASSPPLRLYNEQFF
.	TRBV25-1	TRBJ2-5	CASLGLAGDSGPEETQYF
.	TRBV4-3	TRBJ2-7	CASSQDWTDPPYEQYF
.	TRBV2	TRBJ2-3	CASSEGLRGPTDTQYF
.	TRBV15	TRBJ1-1	CATSRPGQGAYTEAFF
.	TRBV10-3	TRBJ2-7	CAISGTGQGAYEQYF
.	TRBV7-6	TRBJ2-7	CASSSWTSGRGLSLLKQYF
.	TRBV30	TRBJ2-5	CAWSVADRTTQYF
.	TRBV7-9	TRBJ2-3	CASSTGTDTQYF
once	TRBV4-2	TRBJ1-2	CASSPRGTGLGGYTF
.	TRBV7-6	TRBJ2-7	CASSQWGLSYEQYF
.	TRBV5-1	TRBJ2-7	CASREGQYHEQYF
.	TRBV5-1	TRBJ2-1	CASSLGRGDNEQFF
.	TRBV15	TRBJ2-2	CATTDRRGALNTGELFF
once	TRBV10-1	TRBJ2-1	CASSESRGTGCNEQFF
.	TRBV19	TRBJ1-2	CASAVGQGAGGYTF
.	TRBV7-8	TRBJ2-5	CASGSSGEQYF
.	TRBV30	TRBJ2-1	CAWSGGHSSYNEQFF
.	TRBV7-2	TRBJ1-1	CASSLGTGNTEAFF
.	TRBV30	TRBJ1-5	CAWSVSPDQPQHF
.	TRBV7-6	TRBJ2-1	CASSRETGTSNEQFF
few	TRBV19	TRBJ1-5	CASSIVRRSNQPQHF
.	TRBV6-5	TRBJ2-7	CASSYGTDSYEQYF
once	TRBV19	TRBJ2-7	CASREAAGEHEQYF
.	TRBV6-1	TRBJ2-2	CASRNRVPGELFF
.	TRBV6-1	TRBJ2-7	CASSEKVQGQVSYEQYF
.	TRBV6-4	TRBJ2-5	CASSADRASGETQYF
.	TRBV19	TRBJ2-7	CASSDRVYYEQYF
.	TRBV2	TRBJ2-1	CASSEQGLAAYNEQFF
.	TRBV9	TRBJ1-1	CASSTGGLNTEAFF
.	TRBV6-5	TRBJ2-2	CASRRDRGNTGELFF
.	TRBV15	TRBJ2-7	CATSRESSGRVGEQYF
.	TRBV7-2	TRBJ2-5	CASSLGGGGAVQETQYF
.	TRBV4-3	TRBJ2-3	CASSQEGTGGTDTQYF
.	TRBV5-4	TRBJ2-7	CASSLGTGRWEQYF
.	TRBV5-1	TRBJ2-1	CASSPTRTADNEQFF
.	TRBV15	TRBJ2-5	CATSRGEAGFETQYF
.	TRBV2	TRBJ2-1	CASSGQREFEQFF
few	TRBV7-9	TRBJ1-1	CASSLVLGGRPEAFF